The entry below gives a single T cell receptor (beta chain) sequence along with its context. This table comes from immunoSEQ multiplex PCR, and its TCRdb copy is limited to in-frame clones, with some not included. The table has fewer than 1.8 million clones, approximately 98.5% seen once. The data stem from a study of shared clonotypes between healthy human individuals. Study at large: CD4 naive and CD4 memory each took three plates per donor, while CD8 naive took two and CD8 memory one.

The sequence came from a man between 25 and 39 years old in good health. Source material: naive CD4+ T cells sorted from blood. Subset of the sample: CD45RA+ positively selected.

CDR3 bases: TGTGCCAGCAGCCATCAAAGTCAGCCCCAGCATTTT. Amino acids: CASSHQSQPQHF. V usage is TRBV7-2 and J usage is TRBJ1-5, with D unclear. Germline lookup yields CDR1 SGHTA and CDR2 FQGNSA. Trimming pared 5 bases from V and 6 bases from J, leaving 8 bases between. This CDR3 region has 12 residues.